These 23 T cell receptor beta chains share one sample of origin, sequenced in a study of T cells in lung cancer brain metastases. TCRdb's copy holds only in-frame clones and misses some; the assay was immunoSEQ multiplex PCR. The sample lists 1,100 or so clones; 65% to 90% were seen once. The sample taken for sequencing was tumor tissue from a brain metastasis. Receptor source: an older woman with non-small cell lung cancer that had spread to the brain.

This chain joins TRBV7-2 and TRBJ1-3; 8 bases map to TRBD1. CDR3 length: 17 residues. V lost 4 bases, J lost 0 bases, and 8 bases stayed unmatched. Per the germline V gene, CDR1 is SGHTA and CDR2 is FQGNSA. The CDR3 spells CASSSRDRSLSGNTIYF. The CDR3 DNA follows: TGTGCCAGCAGCTCCCGGGACAGGTCCCTCTCTGGAAACACCATATATTTT.

The V gene is TRBV6-5, the J gene TRBJ2-3; maybe TRBD1 (9 bases). Germline V lookup: CDR1 MNHEY, CDR2 SVGAGI. The CDR3 totals 16 residues. The V and J ends lost 4 bases and 5 bases respectively, with 19 bases between them. CDR3 sequence reads: CASSWDSGTGKDTQYF. The CDR3 nucleotides are TGTGCCAGCAGTTGGGATAGCGGGACAGGGAAAGATACGCAGTATTTT.

CDR3 in DNA: TGTGCCAGCAGCCCCGGGGGGAACTCTGGAAACACCATATATTTT. It translates to CASSPGGNSGNTIYF. This chain joins TRBV5-4 and TRBJ1-3, with TRBD1 as a possible D gene (5 bases). In germline, CDR1 is SGHNT, CDR2 YYREEE (reference sequence). V lost 4 bases and J 0 bases, leaving 11 bases between the germline ends. This CDR3 is built from 15 residues.

V gene TRBV27 combines with J gene TRBJ2-7, with no clear D. The CDR3 runs to 11 residues. V gave up 7 bases and J gave up 3 bases, with 7 bases separating them. Germline CDR1 and CDR2: MNHEY and SMNVEV (reference sequence). The CDR3 here is CASTLIYEQYF. The CDR3 bases are TGTGCCAGCACCCTGATCTACGAGCAGTACTTC.

The chain is built from TRBV5-1 and TRBJ2-1; 11 bases map to TRBD2. The CDR3 extends over 16 amino acids. Germline V gene lookup returns CDR1 SGHRS and CDR2 YFSETQ. The ends lost 1 base at V and 7 bases at J; junction bases unmatched: 7. The CDR3 DNA is TGCGCCAGCAGCTTGATAGCGGGGGGGAGCTTAAATGAGCAGTTCTTC. Protein sequence: CASSLIAGGSLNEQFF. Supplemented by reference TRBV5-1 and TRBJ2-1, the full variable domain reads KAGVTQTPRYLIKTRGQQVTLSCSPISGHRSVSWYQQTPGQGLQFLFEYFSETQRNKGNFPGRFSGRQFSNSRSEMNVSTLELGDSALYLCASSLIAGGSLNEQFFGPGTRLTVL.

The chain recombines TRBV10-2 with TRBJ1-1; D is ambiguous. The CDR3 has 11 residues. The V and J ends lost 7 bases and 0 bases respectively, with 3 bases between them. The germline gives CDR1 WSHSY, CDR2 SAAADI. CDR3 coding DNA: TGCGCCAGCAAGGTGAACACTGAAGCTTTCTTT. Translated, it gives CASKVNTEAFF.

The CDR3 region has the DNA TGTGCCAGCAGCCCGGACGTGGAGAAGCAGTACTTC. It specifies CASSPDVEKQYF. The chain is built from TRBV14 and TRBJ2-7; D call uncertain. Trimming cost V 4 bases and J 8 bases, with 12 bases left between them. Germline values: CDR1 SGHDN, CDR2 FVKESK. The CDR3 loop spans 12 amino acids.

The chain uses TRBV5-1 and TRBJ2-7, with D perhaps matching TRBD1 or TRBD2 (5 bases each). CDR3 size: 13 residues. The germline CDR1 and CDR2 sequences are SGHRS and YFSETQ. Trimming took 3 bases from V and 3 from J, leaving 10 bases between them. CDR3 region: CASSSRGVYEQYF. CDR3 DNA: TGCGCCAGCAGCTCCAGAGGGGTCTACGAGCAGTACTTC.

The rearrangement joins TRBV6-1 to TRBJ2-5; no clear D. The CDR3 covers 14 residues. Germline V gene lookup returns CDR1 MNHNS and CDR2 SASEGT. Trimming left V 6 bases short and J 1 base short, with 12 bases between. The chain's CDR3 is CASSAQVPQETQYF. In DNA, the CDR3 is TGTGCCAGCAGCGCCCAGGTACCCCAAGAGACCCAGTACTTC.

The V call is TRBV5-1, the J call TRBJ2-7; unclear D gene. Trimming left V 4 bases short and J 0 bases short, with 14 bases between. CDR1 and CDR2 (germline): SGHRS, YFSETQ. The CDR3 is 15 amino acids. Here the CDR3 reads CASSKTPSGSYEQYF. CDR3 sequence (DNA): TGCGCCAGCAGCAAGACACCATCTGGCTCCTACGAGCAGTACTTC.

The V gene is TRBV6-5, the J gene TRBJ2-6; D is perhaps TRBD1 or TRBD2 (5 bases each). The germline V and J ends were trimmed by 7 bases and 4 bases, with 8 bases remaining between them. Germline CDR1 and CDR2: MNHEY and SVGAGI. This CDR3 spans 13 amino acids. In DNA form, the CDR3 reads TGTGCCAGCACCCGGGACGGGGCCAACGTCCTGACTTTC. Its translation: CASTRDGANVLTF.

This clone was seen just once. The chain has TRBV7-2 and TRBJ2-7, with TRBD1 as a possible D gene (6 bases). V lost 5 bases to trimming and J lost 4 bases, with 12 bases between them. This CDR3 comprises 13 residues. Germline V lookup: CDR1 SGHTA, CDR2 FQGNSA. CDR3 loop: CASSRDGQYEQYF. The CDR3 DNA is TGTGCCAGCAGCCGGGACGGACAGTACGAGCAGTACTTC.

The J gene is TRBJ2-7, the V gene TRBV19; no reliable D call. This CDR3 is 15 amino acids long. The V end was cut by 1 base, the J end by 2 bases, with 12 bases between. Germline CDR1 and CDR2: LNHDA and SQIVND (reference sequence). The CDR3 protein is CASSIASGRTYEQYF. The CDR3 DNA reads as TGTGCCAGTAGTATAGCTAGTGGAAGGACCTACGAGCAGTACTTC.

The chain joins TRBV14 to TRBJ2-5; D not certain. Germline CDR1 SGHDN, CDR2 FVKESK. The CDR3 is 14 amino acids. The V gene lost 0 bases and the J gene lost 9 bases, with 14 bases spanning the gap. The CDR3 reads CASSQETRVKAQYF. For the CDR3, the DNA is TGTGCCAGCAGCCAAGAGACACGGGTCAAGGCCCAGTACTTC.

This clone showed up just once. This chain links TRBV7-8 with TRBJ2-5; 9 bases are a match to TRBD2. Germline assignment: CDR1 SGHVS and CDR2 FQNEAQ. V gave up 1 base and J gave up 4 bases; unmatched junction bases: 1. The CDR3 is 14 amino acids. Here the CDR3 DNA reads TGTGCCAGCAGCTTAGAACTAGCGGGAGAGACCCAGTACTTC. Translation: CASSLELAGETQYF. The complete variable domain, with remaining parts taken from reference TRBV7-8 and TRBJ2-5, reads GAGVSQSPRYKVAKRGQDVALRCDPISGHVSLFWYQQALGQGPEFLTYFQNEAQLDKSGLPSDRFFAERPEGSVSTLKIQRTQQEDSAVYLCASSLELAGETQYFGPGTRLLVL.

The V call is TRBV5-1, the J call TRBJ1-1, with D unclear. Between the trimmed V and J ends, which lost 1 base and 6 bases, there was a span of 10 bases. CDR3 length equals 13 residues. Germline lookup yields CDR1 SGHRS and CDR2 YFSETQ. The DNA of the CDR3 is TGCGCCAGCAGCTTGATCGGCCGCGCTGAAGCTTTCTTT. It is translated as CASSLIGRAEAFF. The whole variable domain, filled in from reference TRBV5-1 and TRBJ1-1, reads KAGVTQTPRYLIKTRGQQVTLSCSPISGHRSVSWYQQTPGQGLQFLFEYFSETQRNKGNFPGRFSGRQFSNSRSEMNVSTLELGDSALYLCASSLIGRAEAFFGQGTRLTVV.

The chain combines TRBV11-2 with TRBJ2-7, with a possible D match to TRBD1 (6 bases). The CDR3 length is 15 residues. The V end lost 5 bases, the J end lost 0 bases, and 14 bases lay between the germline ends. Germline V gene data show CDR1 as SGHAT and CDR2 as FQNNGV. This CDR3 is CASSIQGTHSYEQYF. In DNA, the CDR3 is TGTGCCAGCAGCATACAGGGAACACACTCCTACGAGCAGTACTTC. The variable domain in full, completed from reference TRBV11-2 and TRBJ2-7, reads EAGVAQSPRYKIIEKRQSVAFWCNPISGHATLYWYQQILGQGPKLLIQFQNNGVVDDSQLPKDRFSAERLKGVDSTLKIQPAKLEDSAVYLCASSIQGTHSYEQYFGPGTRLTVT.

V and J are TRBV7-8 and TRBJ2-1; 9 bases are a match to TRBD1. Losses at the gene ends were 5 bases for V and 9 bases for J; bases not matched to a gene: 11. CDR1 and CDR2 (germline): SGHVS, FQNEAQ. CDR3 size: 15 residues. The CDR3 nucleotides read TGTGCCAGCAGCCTACGGGACAGGGAGGTTGGTGAGCAGTTCTTC. Its translation is CASSLRDREVGEQFF.

The chain combines TRBV28 with TRBJ1-6; D not resolved. In germline, CDR1 is MDHEN, CDR2 SYDVKM. Trimming took 8 bases from V and 2 from J, leaving 16 bases between them. The length of the CDR3 is 16 residues. DNA of the CDR3: TGTGCCAGCTGCGAAGGCAGTTCCGCCTATAATTCACCCCTCCACTTT. It specifies CASCEGSSAYNSPLHF.

This clone is a singleton in its sample. The chain links TRBV11-2 to TRBJ2-1; perhaps D is TRBD1 or TRBD2 (5 bases each). Germline V gene data show CDR1 as SGHAT and CDR2 as FQNNGV. The CDR3 has 14 amino acids. V lost 4 bases to trimming and J lost 0 bases, with 7 bases between them. CDR3 region: CASSWDGSYNEQFF. The DNA for the CDR3 is TGTGCCAGCAGCTGGGACGGCTCCTACAATGAGCAGTTCTTC.

The chain links TRBV6-5 to TRBJ2-1, with 7 bases fitting TRBD2. Germline V gene lookup returns CDR1 MNHEY and CDR2 SVGAGI. There are 16 residues in the CDR3. Trimming removed 2 bases from V and 6 bases from J; junction bases left unmatched: 10. CDR3 coding DNA: TGTGCCAGCAGTTACCGGAAGGCAGCTAGCGGCAATGAGCAGTTCTTC. Its translation is CASSYRKAASGNEQFF.

V and J are TRBV4-2 and TRBJ2-1; the match to TRBD2 covers 8 bases. Losses at the gene ends were 8 bases for V and 5 bases for J; bases not matched to a gene: 5. The CDR3 is 13 amino acids. Per germline, CDR1 LGHNA and CDR2 YNFKEQ. The DNA of the CDR3 is TGTGCCAGCGGGGACGGGAGGGACAATGAGCAGTTCTTC. Its protein is CASGDGRDNEQFF.

The chain carries TRBV30 and TRBJ2-3, with D perhaps matching TRBD2 (6 bases). With 1 base removed from V and 2 bases from J, the gap between germline ends came to 13 bases. The length of the CDR3 is 15 residues. Per the germline V gene, CDR1 is GTSNPN and CDR2 is SVGIG (reference sequence). The CDR3 DNA sequence: TGTGCCTGGAGTGCGTCGGGAGCCGTCACAGATACGCAGTATTTT. It encodes CAWSASGAVTDTQYF.